This T cell receptor beta chain was observed in a study of blood T cell repertoires in COVID-19. At the level of the study: T cells, B-cell-depleted T cells, or PBMCs provided the cDNA or gDNA that served as material.

Individuals drawn from 24 US areas were about 18 to 100 years old. V lost 2 bases and J lost 7; bases outside the gene matches: 18. Germline assignment: CDR1 SNHLY and CDR2 FYNNEI. The CDR3 sequence is 18 residues long. Original methodology: Amplification of reference gene primers provided the estimated nucleated cell counts. Repertoires were generated with immunoSEQ multiplex PCR, while TCRdb's copy carries only in-frame clones and drops some. D and trimming were read from the DNA, whereas the V and J calls and clone size are those reported in that table. The table records 130,000 to 150,000 clones, more than 75% of them present only once.

The clonotype was recovered from a woman younger than 45 with acute COVID-19. The chain employs TRBV2 and TRBJ2-7; 9 bases map to TRBD2. The sample comprised PBMCs or T cells enriched from blood (not recorded which). Written as DNA, the CDR3 is TGTGCCAGCAGTGAATGGCGGGAGGGCCCTCCGAGTGACGAAGAGCAGTACTTC. Protein: CASSEWREGPPSDEEQYF.